Shown below are 3 T cell receptor beta chains from a single sample sequenced in a study of cytomegalovirus exposure and HLA in healthy donors. Libraries were prepared by immunoSEQ multiplex PCR; TCRdb keeps only in-frame clonotypes and omits some of them. Here the sample spans 150,000 to 200,000 clones, over 85% being singletons. The sequencing input was PBMCs. The receptor source for this set is a young woman in good health and CMV-seropositive.

This sequence joins TRBV11-2 and TRBJ2-1; tentatively, D is TRBD2 (5 bases). Germline V gene sequence: CDR1 SGHAT, CDR2 FQNNGV. The CDR3 totals 11 residues. V lost 3 bases and J 13 bases, leaving 10 bases between the germline ends. The CDR3 spells CASSFYGLQFF. The DNA for the CDR3 is TGTGCCAGCAGCTTTTATGGACTCCAGTTCTTC.

V is TRBV11-1 and J is TRBJ2-2; 10 positions match TRBD1. CDR1 and CDR2 (germline): SGHAT, FQDESV (reference sequence). V was pared by 1 base and J by 6 bases, with 5 bases of the junction left unmatched. The CDR3 runs to 16 residues. CDR3 coding DNA: TGTGCCAGCAGCTTAGGCCGACAGGGGGCCGCCGGGGAGCTGTTTTTT. Translated, it gives CASSLGRQGAAGELFF.

The genes are TRBV9 and TRBJ2-3, with D possibly TRBD2 on 6 matching bases. Germline CDR1 and CDR2: SGDLS and YYNGEE. This CDR3 has 13 amino acids. Trimming left V 3 bases short and J 5 bases short, with 10 bases between. CDR3: CASSEGRLDTQYF. In DNA form, the CDR3 reads TGTGCCAGCAGCGAAGGGAGGTTAGATACGCAGTATTTT. Looking up the rest from reference TRBV9 and TRBJ2-3 gives the full variable domain: DSGVTQTPKHLITATGQRVTLRCSPRSGDLSVYWYQQSLDQGLQFLIQYYNGEERAKGNILERFSAQQFPDLHSELNLSSLELGDSALYFCASSEGRLDTQYFGPGTRLTVL.